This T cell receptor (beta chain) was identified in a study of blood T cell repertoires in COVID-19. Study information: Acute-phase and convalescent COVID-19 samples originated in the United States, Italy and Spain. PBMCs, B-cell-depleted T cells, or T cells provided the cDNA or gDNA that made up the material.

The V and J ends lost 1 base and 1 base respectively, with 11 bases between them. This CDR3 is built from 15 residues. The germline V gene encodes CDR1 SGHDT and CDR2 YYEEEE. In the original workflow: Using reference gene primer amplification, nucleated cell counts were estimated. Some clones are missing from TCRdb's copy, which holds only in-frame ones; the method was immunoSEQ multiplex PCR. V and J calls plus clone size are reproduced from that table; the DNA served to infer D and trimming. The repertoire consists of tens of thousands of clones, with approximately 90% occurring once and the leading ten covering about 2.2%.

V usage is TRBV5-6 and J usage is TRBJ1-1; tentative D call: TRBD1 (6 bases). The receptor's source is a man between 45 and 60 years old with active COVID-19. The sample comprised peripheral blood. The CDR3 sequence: CASSLFGQPNTEAFF. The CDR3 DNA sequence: TGTGCCAGCAGCTTGTTCGGACAGCCGAACACTGAAGCTTTCTTT.